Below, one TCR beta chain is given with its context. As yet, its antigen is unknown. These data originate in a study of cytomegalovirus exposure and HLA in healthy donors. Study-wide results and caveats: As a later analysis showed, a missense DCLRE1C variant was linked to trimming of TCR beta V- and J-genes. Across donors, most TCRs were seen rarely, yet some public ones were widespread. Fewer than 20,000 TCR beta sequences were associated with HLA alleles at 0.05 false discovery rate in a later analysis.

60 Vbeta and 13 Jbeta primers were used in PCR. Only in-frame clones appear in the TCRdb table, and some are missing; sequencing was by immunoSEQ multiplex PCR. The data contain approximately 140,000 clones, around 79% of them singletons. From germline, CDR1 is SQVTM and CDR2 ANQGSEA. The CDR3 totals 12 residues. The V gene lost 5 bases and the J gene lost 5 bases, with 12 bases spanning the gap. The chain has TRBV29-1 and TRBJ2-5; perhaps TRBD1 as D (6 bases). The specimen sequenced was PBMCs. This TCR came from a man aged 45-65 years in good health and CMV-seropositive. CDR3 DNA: TGCAGCGTTTTGGACAGCCGGGAGACCCAGTACTTC. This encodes CSVLDSRETQYF.